Below, 21 T cell receptor beta chains from the same sample are listed, as sequenced in a study of identical twins listed by TCRdb under 2016. The receptor library was made with 5' RACE. Sequenced using an Illumina HiSeq 2000. TCRdb reworked the public reads: Q25 trimming with fastp, MiXCR clone assembly, productive beta chains retained. Entries are consolidated by CDR3 protein sequence, retaining the most common genes and DNA. The sample contains about 530,000 distinct CDR3 sequences, approximately 20% of them found a single time. About 0.5% of the sample belongs to the ten largest clones. These records were also assigned to another study, of yellow fever vaccine responses in identical twins.

What was sequenced was CD4+ T cells sorted from blood. The receptors were sampled from a woman in her late teens or twenties in good health.

This clonotype has just a few counts. The rearrangement links TRBV28 to TRBJ2-3; D is perhaps TRBD2 (7 bases). Per the germline V gene, CDR1 is MDHEN and CDR2 is SYDVKM. This CDR3 is built from 15 residues. V was clipped by 8 bases and J by 1 base, with 16 bases between them. The CDR3 region is CASQRGGGGTDTQYF. CDR3 nucleotide sequence: TGTGCCAGCCAAAGGGGAGGGGGTGGCACAGATACGCAGTATTTT.

The V gene is TRBV6-1, the J gene TRBJ1-2; 8 nucleotides agree with TRBD1. Looked up from germline, CDR1 is MNHNS and CDR2 is SASEGT. The CDR3 is made up of 15 amino acids. After removal of 8 bases from V and 3 bases from J, the junction contained 11 bases not matched to a gene. The CDR3 spells CASGLNPGGDYGYTF. In DNA, the CDR3 is TGTGCCAGCGGGCTCAATCCAGGGGGCGACTATGGCTACACCTTC.

This chain uses TRBV20-1 with TRBJ2-2; 9 bases are a match to TRBD2. V lost 6 bases to trimming and J lost 1 base; unmatched junction nucleotides: 6. The CDR3 totals 15 residues. Germline-derived CDR1 and CDR2 are DFQATT and SNEGSKA (reference sequence). The CDR3 DNA follows: TGCAGTGCCACCTCTAGCGGGGAGAACACCGGGGAGCTGTTTTTT. It translates to CSATSSGENTGELFF.

The table lists this clonotype with a few counts. The chain employs TRBV12-3 or TRBV12-4 and TRBJ1-6, with D unclear. Trimming left V 6 bases short and J 6 bases short, with 12 bases between. This CDR3 spans 14 amino acids. CDR3 sequence (DNA): TGTGCCAGCAGCGGCGGCCAACGTAATTCACCCCTCCACTTT. Translated, it gives CASSGGQRNSPLHF.

This clonotype showed up just a few times. This chain links TRBV2 with TRBJ2-1; D remains ambiguous. The CDR3 runs 10 residues. Germline V gene sequence: CDR1 SNHLY, CDR2 FYNNEI. With 4 bases removed from V and 9 bases from J, the gap between germline ends came to 4 bases. CDR3 bases: TGTGCCAGCAGTGGGGGTGAGCAGTTCTTC. It translates to CASSGGEQFF. The full variable domain, its missing parts supplied by reference TRBV2 and TRBJ2-1, is EPEVTQTPSHQVTQMGQEVILRCVPISNHLYFYWYRQILGQKVEFLVSFYNNEISEKSEIFDDQFSVERPDGSNFTLKIRSTKLEDSAMYFCASSGGEQFFGPGTRLTVL.

In its sample, this clonotype was seen a few times. V gene TRBV29-1 combines with J gene TRBJ2-2, with unresolved D. The CDR3 runs 12 residues. Germline lookup yields CDR1 SQVTM and CDR2 ANQGSEA. The V and J ends lost 5 bases and 6 bases respectively, with 10 bases between them. CDR3 sequence reads: CSVLGFAGELFF. The DNA of the CDR3 is TGCAGCGTTTTGGGATTTGCCGGGGAGCTGTTTTTT.

The V gene is TRBV28, the J gene TRBJ2-1; no reliable D call. The ends were cut back, 3 bases at V and 8 bases at J, with 17 bases in the middle. Germline lookup yields CDR1 MDHEN and CDR2 SYDVKM. The CDR3 totals 15 residues. CDR3 coding DNA: TGTGCCAGCAGTTTTCGAGTGAGGACCCACCATGAGCAGTTCTTC. It encodes CASSFRVRTHHEQFF. Together with reference TRBV28 and TRBJ2-1, the CDR3 gives the full variable domain: DVKVTQSSRYLVKRTGEKVFLECVQDMDHENMFWYRQDPGLGLRLIYFSYDVKMKEKGDIPEGYSVSREKKERFSLILESASTNQTSMYLCASSFRVRTHHEQFFGPGTRLTVL.

This chain connects TRBV24-1 to TRBJ2-1; the D call may be TRBD1 or TRBD2 (6 bases each). This CDR3 has 15 residues. Germline CDR1 is KGHDR and CDR2 is SFDVKD. Trimming removed 3 bases from V and 7 bases from J, with 15 bases in between. The CDR3 DNA sequence: TGTGCCACCAGTGATGGGGGGCAGGGTTGGAATGAGCAGTTCTTC. Residues: CATSDGGQGWNEQFF.

The V and J genes are TRBV5-1 and TRBJ2-3, with 8 bases fitting TRBD2. The CDR3 has 15 residues. CDR1 and CDR2 (germline): SGHRS, YFSETQ. V trimming: 4 bases; J trimming: 0 bases; junction bases outside the gene matches: 4. The CDR3 coding sequence is TGCGCCAGCAGCATTCCTAGCGGGAGCACAGATACGCAGTATTTT. As protein: CASSIPSGSTDTQYF.

The rearrangement joins TRBV2 to TRBJ2-1; D is undetermined. The CDR3 is made up of 14 amino acids. From germline, CDR1 is SNHLY and CDR2 FYNNEI. Trimming removed 2 bases from V and 3 bases from J, with 8 bases in between. CDR3: CASSESFDYNEQFF. In nucleotides, the CDR3 is TGTGCCAGCAGTGAAAGTTTCGACTACAATGAGCAGTTCTTC.

Only a few counts were recorded for this clonotype. The chain combines TRBV12-3 or TRBV12-4 with TRBJ2-5; no firm D call. V was shortened by 6 bases and J by 0 bases, with 11 bases between the two germline ends. There are 14 residues in the CDR3. CDR3 in DNA: TGTGCCAGCAGCCCCCGGCGGAACCAAGAGACCCAGTACTTC. This encodes CASSPRRNQETQYF.

The chain employs TRBV11-3 and TRBJ2-7, with D possibly matching TRBD2 (5 bases). Trimming took 5 bases from V and 3 from J, leaving 8 bases between them. The length of the CDR3 is 12 residues. CDR1 and CDR2 (germline): SGHNT, YENEEA. The CDR3 DNA reads as TGTGCCAGCAGCCCGAGGGACTACGAGCAGTACTTC. Translation gives CASSPRDYEQYF.

In its sample, this clonotype was seen many times. The chain has TRBV5-1 and TRBJ2-1, with 7 bases that match TRBD2. The CDR3 loop spans 15 amino acids. V was pared by 0 bases and J by 3 bases, with 3 bases of the junction left unmatched. From germline, CDR1 is SGHRS and CDR2 YFSETQ. CDR3 residues: CASSLASGFYNEQFF. The CDR3 DNA reads as TGCGCCAGCAGCTTGGCTAGCGGCTTCTACAATGAGCAGTTCTTC.

This clonotype was counted only a few times. This chain uses TRBV4-2 with TRBJ2-5; possibly TRBD2 for D (5 bases). Germline CDR1 is LGHNA and CDR2 is YNFKEQ. CDR3 length: 14 residues. V dropped 4 bases and J dropped 5 bases, with 14 bases sitting between them. The CDR3 region has the DNA TGTGCCAGCAGCCTACAAACTAGGGCGGAGACCCAGTACTTC. As protein: CASSLQTRAETQYF.

The chain employs TRBV5-1 and TRBJ2-2; D is unresolved. Germline loops: CDR1 SGHRS, CDR2 YFSETQ. The CDR3 sequence is 13 residues long. Between the trimmed V and J ends, which lost 0 bases and 6 bases, there was a span of 6 bases. CDR3 sequence (DNA): TGCGCCAGCAGCTTGGCCGTAGCCGGGGAGCTGTTTTTT. Its protein product is CASSLAVAGELFF.

This clonotype has at least ten counts. The chain carries TRBV7-2 and TRBJ2-1; D call uncertain. V lost 1 base, J lost 4 bases, and 5 bases lay in between. Germline V gives CDR1 SGHTA, CDR2 FQGNSA. The CDR3 has 13 residues. The CDR3 loop is CASSLGLYNEQFF. Written as DNA, the CDR3 is TGTGCCAGCAGCTTAGGCCTTTACAATGAGCAGTTCTTC.

The genes are TRBV6-5 and TRBJ1-1, with D tentatively TRBD1 (6 bases). The CDR3 is 14 amino acids. The germline V gene encodes CDR1 MNHEY and CDR2 SVGAGI. Between the trimmed V and J ends, which lost 2 bases and 1 base, there was a span of 8 bases. In nucleotides, the CDR3 is TGTGCCAGCAGTTACCAGGGGTGGAACACTGAAGCTTTCTTT. It yields the protein CASSYQGWNTEAFF.

The chain uses TRBV10-3 and TRBJ1-5; D gene ambiguous. The length of the CDR3 is 15 residues. V was trimmed by 4 bases and J by 6 bases, leaving 16 bases between them. Germline lookup yields CDR1 ENHRY and CDR2 SYGVKD. The CDR3 reads CAISVGESKGQPQHF. In nucleotides, the CDR3 is TGTGCCATCAGTGTTGGAGAATCCAAAGGTCAGCCCCAGCATTTT.

The V call is TRBV20-1, the J call TRBJ2-3; 7 bases map to TRBD1. Germline trimming cut 1 base from V and 10 bases from J; bases unmatched to any gene: 8. Germline CDR1 and CDR2: DFQATT and SNEGSKA (reference sequence). The CDR3 consists of 13 residues. The CDR3: CSARAAGGNSQYF. In nucleotides, the CDR3 is TGCAGTGCTAGAGCGGCAGGGGGAAATTCGCAGTATTTT.

This clonotype has only a few counts. The chain uses TRBV20-1 and TRBJ1-1; weak D call: TRBD1 (6 bases). Germline CDR1 DFQATT, CDR2 SNEGSKA (reference sequence). Between the trimmed V and J ends, which lost 6 bases and 4 bases, there was a span of 12 bases. The CDR3 covers 12 residues. The CDR3 loop is CSASQGATEAFF. The CDR3, as DNA: TGCAGTGCCTCACAGGGAGCCACTGAAGCTTTCTTT.

The sample holds many counts of this clonotype. This chain uses TRBV7-2 with TRBJ2-5, with 10 bases identical to TRBD1. CDR1 and CDR2 from the germline V gene are SGHTA and FQGNSA. The junction had 8 bases not matched to a gene; V was cut back by 5 bases and J by 5 bases. The CDR3 totals 15 residues. The chain's CDR3 is CASSKATGGYETQYF. Here the CDR3 DNA reads TGTGCCAGCAGCAAAGCGACAGGGGGCTATGAGACCCAGTACTTC.